These 9 T cell receptor beta chains originate from one sample sequenced in a study of cytomegalovirus exposure and HLA in healthy donors. Use of 60 Vbeta and 13 Jbeta primers characterized the PCR. TCRdb's copy holds only in-frame clones and misses some; the assay was immunoSEQ multiplex PCR. In the table there are 55,000 to 80,000 clones, about 75% of which are singletons. The specimen was PBMCs. These TCRs come from a woman in her 30s in good health and CMV-seropositive.

J is TRBJ2-7 and V is TRBV14, with 10 bases lining up with TRBD2. Trimming at V came to 4 bases and at J to 5 bases, leaving 5 bases not matched to a gene. Per germline, CDR1 SGHDN and CDR2 FVKESK. This CDR3 has 14 residues. CDR3 sequence reads: CASSLSGRAHEQYF. The CDR3 DNA follows: TGTGCCAGCAGCCTCAGCGGGAGGGCCCACGAGCAGTACTTC.

The chain links TRBV5-1 to TRBJ2-7; the match to TRBD1 covers 9 bases. This CDR3 comprises 17 residues. CDR1 and CDR2 from the germline V gene are SGHRS and YFSETQ. V gave up 1 base and J gave up 5 bases; unmatched junction bases: 13. CDR3 in DNA: TGCGCCAGCAGCTTGCAACCCCCGGGACAGGGTTTCCACGAGCAGTACTTC. This sequence encodes CASSLQPPGQGFHEQYF.

This chain links TRBV7-2 with TRBJ2-1, with D perhaps TRBD1 (5 bases). Germline CDR1 is SGHTA and CDR2 is FQGNSA. V lost 2 bases to trimming and J lost 3 bases, with 8 bases between them. The CDR3 is 14 residues long. CDR3 sequence (DNA): TGTGCCAGCAGCTTACAGGGAAACTACAATGAGCAGTTCTTC. As protein: CASSLQGNYNEQFF.

This sequence joins TRBV29-1 and TRBJ2-1; TRBD1 matches at 10 bases. Germline CDR1 SQVTM, CDR2 ANQGSEA. The V segment lost 4 bases and the J segment 8 bases; nucleotides outside the gene matches: 8. The CDR3 extends over 14 amino acids. CDR3 in DNA: TGCAGCGTTGGGGGGACAGGGGTAGGCGATGAGCAGTTCTTC. It codes for CSVGGTGVGDEQFF.

The rearrangement links TRBV7-9 to TRBJ2-6; weak D call: TRBD2 (5 bases). The V gene lost 6 bases and the J gene lost 16 bases, with 13 bases spanning the gap. The CDR3 consists of 11 residues. Germline V gives CDR1 SEHNR, CDR2 FQNEAQ (reference sequence). In DNA, the CDR3 is TGTGCCAGCAGTCCTGGGGAGTCTCTGACTTTC. This codes for CASSPGESLTF.

V usage is TRBV7-2 and J usage is TRBJ2-5; TRBD2 agrees at 10 bases. V was pared by 1 base and J by 7 bases, with 15 bases of the junction left unmatched. The CDR3 runs to 18 residues. Looked up from germline, CDR1 is SGHTA and CDR2 is FQGNSA. The CDR3 sequence: CASSLEAGLAANKWTQYF. In DNA, the CDR3 is TGTGCCAGCAGCTTAGAGGCCGGACTAGCGGCGAATAAGTGGACCCAGTACTTC.

The genes are TRBV7-9 and TRBJ2-1, with TRBD2 matching over 8 bases. V gave up 5 bases and J gave up 8 bases; unmatched junction bases: 5. The germline V gene has CDR1 SEHNR and CDR2 FQNEAQ (reference sequence). This CDR3 has 13 residues. The CDR3 coding sequence is TGTGCCAGCAGCCAGGCGGGGGGCGATGAGCAGTTCTTC. It specifies CASSQAGGDEQFF.

The V call is TRBV5-1, the J call TRBJ1-2; tentative D call: TRBD1 (6 bases). The ends were cut back, 4 bases at V and 8 bases at J, with 21 bases in the middle. From germline, CDR1 is SGHRS and CDR2 YFSETQ. This CDR3 has 15 amino acids. The CDR3 is CASSEGDRRSRGYTF. The CDR3, as DNA: TGCGCCAGCAGCGAGGGAGACAGGCGGTCTCGAGGCTACACCTTC.

This rearrangement joins TRBV9 to TRBJ2-5, with 9 bases aligning to TRBD1. J gave up 2 bases and V 4 bases, and 6 bases lay outside the gene matches. Germline assignment: CDR1 SGDLS and CDR2 YYNGEE. There are 15 residues in the CDR3. The CDR3 region has the DNA TGTGCCAGCAGCCTAACGGGACAGGGACAAGAGACCCAGTACTTC. Its protein is CASSLTGQGQETQYF.